The 10 T cell receptor beta chains given below trace back to one sample, sequenced in a study of T cell changes during pregnancy in multiple sclerosis. Here immunoSEQ multiplex PCR was the method, and the copy in TCRdb shows in-frame clones only, minus some. The profile shows some 60,000 clones, about nine tenths of them singletons. The sample was peripheral blood, taken in the first trimester of pregnancy. The receptors here all came from a female donor in good health, enrolled as a control in a pregnancy study.

The V and J genes are TRBV9 and TRBJ1-1, with a tentative D call TRBD1 (5 bases). Between the trimmed V and J ends, which lost 0 bases and 7 bases, there was a span of 10 bases. This CDR3 region has 13 residues. The V gene's germline CDR1 is SGDLS and CDR2 YYNGEE. CDR3 amino acids: CASSVVIDSEAFF. In nucleotides, the CDR3 is TGTGCCAGCAGCGTAGTGATTGACAGTGAAGCTTTCTTT. Using reference TRBV9 and TRBJ1-1 for the parts outside the CDR3, the full variable domain is DSGVTQTPKHLITATGQRVTLRCSPRSGDLSVYWYQQSLDQGLQFLIQYYNGEERAKGNILERFSAQQFPDLHSELNLSSLELGDSALYFCASSVVIDSEAFFGQGTRLTVV.

The chain is built from TRBV29-1 and TRBJ2-3, with 7 nucleotides matching TRBD1. Germline V CDR1 and CDR2: SQVTM, ANQGSEA. The CDR3 consists of 13 residues. J lost 2 bases, V lost 4 bases, and 3 bases had no gene match. CDR3 loop: CSVGGGPTDTQYF. As DNA, the CDR3 is TGCAGCGTTGGAGGGGGCCCCACAGATACGCAGTATTTT.

The rearrangement links TRBV7-8 to TRBJ2-1, with TRBD2 identical over 12 bases. V was pared by 5 bases and J by 11 bases, with 10 bases of the junction left unmatched. The CDR3 totals 15 residues. Germline V gene data show CDR1 as SGHVS and CDR2 as FQNEAQ. CDR3 sequence (DNA): TGTGCCAGCAGCGAAACTAGCGGGAGGCCCAGGAAGCAGTTCTTC. It codes for CASSETSGRPRKQFF.

The table lists this clone with a few counts. The gene calls are TRBV9 and TRBJ1-1, with TRBD1 as a possible D gene (5 bases). V dropped 0 bases and J dropped 1 base, with 10 bases sitting between them. The CDR3 contains 15 residues. CDR1 and CDR2 from the germline V gene are SGDLS and YYNGEE. CDR3 in amino acids: CASSVVGGANTEAFF. CDR3 coding DNA: TGTGCCAGCAGCGTAGTCGGAGGGGCGAACACTGAAGCTTTCTTT.

The gene calls are TRBV4-1 and TRBJ1-6; D ambiguous. Trimming took off 1 base at V and 10 bases at J, with 14 bases between the two ends. The CDR3 contains 15 residues. Germline CDR1 reads MGHRA; CDR2 reads YSYEKL. CDR3 coding DNA: TGCGCCAGCAGCCAAGTCGTAGGTGTTAGCTCACCCCTCCACTTT. It codes for CASSQVVGVSSPLHF.

This clone was recorded once. The chain is built from TRBV6-1 and TRBJ2-7; D perhaps matches TRBD2 (5 bases). Germline CDR1 is MNHNS and CDR2 is SASEGT. Trimming shortened V by 6 bases and J by 3 bases, and 15 bases separated the two germline ends. This CDR3 contains 14 residues. The CDR3 spells CASRGGARDYEQYF. The DNA for the CDR3 is TGTGCCAGCAGAGGCGGCGCGAGGGACTACGAGCAGTACTTC.

Only a few counts were recorded for this clone. The J gene is TRBJ2-3, the V gene TRBV28, with 12 nucleotides matching TRBD2. V was clipped by 7 bases and J by 9 bases; unmatched bases: 17. CDR3 length equals 17 residues. The germline V gene has CDR1 MDHEN and CDR2 SYDVKM. The CDR3 here is CASIKASGRGTGYTQYF. The CDR3 nucleotides read TGTGCCAGCATTAAAGCTAGCGGGAGGGGAACGGGTTACACGCAGTATTTT.

This chain connects TRBV28 to TRBJ1-2, with 7 bases aligning to TRBD1. In germline, CDR1 is MDHEN, CDR2 SYDVKM. The CDR3 covers 13 residues. V dropped 3 bases and J dropped 5; count of bases not matched to a gene: 3. CDR3 sequence reads: CASSLTGLYGYTF. The CDR3 DNA reads TGTGCCAGCAGTTTGACAGGGCTTTATGGCTACACCTTC.

This clone was picked up one time. The V gene is TRBV5-1, the J gene TRBJ1-4; D is ambiguous. This CDR3 spans 16 amino acids. In germline, CDR1 is SGHRS, CDR2 YFSETQ. V lost 2 bases and J 0 bases, leaving 11 bases between the germline ends. The CDR3 nucleotides are TGCGCCAGCAGCTTCAGCGGTCCTGCAACTAATGAAAAACTGTTTTTT. Residues: CASSFSGPATNEKLFF.

The CDR3 DNA reads as TGTGCCAGCAGCCCCCTAGGCAATGAGCAGTTCTTC. Its protein is CASSPLGNEQFF. The J gene is TRBJ2-1, the V gene TRBV27; D is unclear. The germline CDR1 and CDR2 sequences are MNHEY and SMNVEV (reference sequence). There are 12 residues in the CDR3. Deletions cut 6 bases from V and 6 bases from J, with 9 bases between.